The 9 T cell receptor beta chains reported below all come from one sample, sequenced in a study of radiation and T cells in renal cell carcinoma. Time point indicated: baseline pretreatment blood. Treatment noted: 15 Gy SBRT to primary tumor, nephrectomy 4 weeks later. The data were produced by immunoSEQ multiplex PCR, yet TCRdb's version contains in-frame clones alone and is incomplete. The sample shows approximately 120,000 clones, roughly 80% of them seen only once. The sample was blood, taken from a patient whose treatment included radiotherapy and nephrectomy. Source of these receptors: a woman in her sixties with renal cell carcinoma.

The chain carries TRBV2 and TRBJ2-7; TRBD1 might be the D (5 bases). CDR3 length: 12 amino acids. Deletions cut 7 bases from V and 2 bases from J, with 9 bases between. CDR1 SNHLY and CDR2 FYNNEI come from the germline V gene. As DNA, the CDR3 is TGTGCCAGCAAGGCGACAGCCTACGAGCAGTACTTC. Translation gives CASKATAYEQYF. Full variable domain (missing parts from reference TRBV2 and TRBJ2-7): EPEVTQTPSHQVTQMGQEVILRCVPISNHLYFYWYRQILGQKVEFLVSFYNNEISEKSEIFDDQFSVERPDGSNFTLKIRSTKLEDSAMYFCASKATAYEQYFGPGTRLTVT.

This clone was picked up a small number of times. This chain connects TRBV29-1 to TRBJ1-5; TRBD1 agrees at 9 bases. Per germline, CDR1 SQVTM and CDR2 ANQGSEA. The CDR3 is 16 residues long. J gave up 0 bases and V 6 bases, and 9 bases lay outside the gene matches. In DNA form, the CDR3 reads TGCAGCGTCGCACTAGGGACAGGGTTTAGCAATCAGCCCCAGCATTTT. This encodes CSVALGTGFSNQPQHF.

This sequence joins TRBV5-6 and TRBJ2-7; no clear D. From germline, CDR1 is SGHDT and CDR2 YYEEEE. This CDR3 spans 13 amino acids. The V and J ends lost 0 bases and 4 bases respectively, with 8 bases between them. This chain's CDR3 is CASSLAGTYEQYF. Here the CDR3 DNA reads TGTGCCAGCAGCTTGGCGGGCACTTACGAGCAGTACTTC.

The rearrangement links TRBV6-5 to TRBJ1-5; D remains ambiguous. This CDR3 has 12 residues. Looked up from germline, CDR1 is MNHEY and CDR2 is SVGAGI. V lost 7 bases and J 2 bases, leaving 6 bases between the germline ends. CDR3 DNA: TGTGCCAGCAAAAATGGCAATCAGCCCCAGCATTTT. The encoded protein is CASKNGNQPQHF.

This sequence joins TRBV19 and TRBJ2-3; 9 positions match TRBD1. Germline V gene lookup returns CDR1 LNHDA and CDR2 SQIVND (reference sequence). The CDR3 totals 14 residues. V lost 7 bases to trimming and J lost 3 bases; unmatched junction nucleotides: 5. The CDR3 DNA reads as TGTGCCAGTACCGGGACAGGGTATACAGATACGCAGTATTTT. Translation gives CASTGTGYTDTQYF.

The count of this clone is one. The chain combines TRBV6-1 with TRBJ2-6, with 11 positions matching TRBD1. The CDR3 totals 17 residues. Germline trimming cut 4 bases from V and 3 bases from J; bases unmatched to any gene: 5. Germline V gene sequence: CDR1 MNHNS, CDR2 SASEGT. The CDR3 reads CASSARTGGIGANVLTF. As DNA, the CDR3 is TGTGCCAGCAGTGCCCGGACAGGGGGCATTGGGGCCAACGTCCTGACTTTC.

The V and J genes are TRBV4-2 and TRBJ1-3, with D possibly being TRBD1 (6 bases). The germline V gene encodes CDR1 LGHNA and CDR2 YNFKEQ. Trimming removed 0 bases from V and 5 bases from J, with 17 bases in between. This CDR3 region has 17 residues. CDR3 protein: CASSQDPIWDMRNTIYF. The DNA for the CDR3 is TGTGCCAGCAGCCAAGATCCGATCTGGGACATGAGAAACACCATATATTTT.

CDR3 residues: CASRLAGGTDTQYF. DNA for the CDR3: TGTGCCAGCAGACTAGCGGGAGGGACAGATACGCAGTATTTT. The chain has TRBV7-2 and TRBJ2-3; 13 nucleotides align to TRBD2. There are 14 residues in the CDR3. V was pared by 6 bases and J by 3 bases, with 0 bases of the junction left unmatched. Germline lookup yields CDR1 SGHTA and CDR2 FQGNSA.

The V gene is TRBV19, the J gene TRBJ1-1; D is unresolved. Trimming stripped 5 bases from V and 5 bases from J, with 9 bases between. CDR1 is LNHDA, CDR2 SQIVND, per germline (reference sequence). The CDR3 has 12 residues. Here the CDR3 DNA reads TGTGCCAGTAGTGCTGGGAGTACTGAAGCTTTCTTT. Translating gives CASSAGSTEAFF.